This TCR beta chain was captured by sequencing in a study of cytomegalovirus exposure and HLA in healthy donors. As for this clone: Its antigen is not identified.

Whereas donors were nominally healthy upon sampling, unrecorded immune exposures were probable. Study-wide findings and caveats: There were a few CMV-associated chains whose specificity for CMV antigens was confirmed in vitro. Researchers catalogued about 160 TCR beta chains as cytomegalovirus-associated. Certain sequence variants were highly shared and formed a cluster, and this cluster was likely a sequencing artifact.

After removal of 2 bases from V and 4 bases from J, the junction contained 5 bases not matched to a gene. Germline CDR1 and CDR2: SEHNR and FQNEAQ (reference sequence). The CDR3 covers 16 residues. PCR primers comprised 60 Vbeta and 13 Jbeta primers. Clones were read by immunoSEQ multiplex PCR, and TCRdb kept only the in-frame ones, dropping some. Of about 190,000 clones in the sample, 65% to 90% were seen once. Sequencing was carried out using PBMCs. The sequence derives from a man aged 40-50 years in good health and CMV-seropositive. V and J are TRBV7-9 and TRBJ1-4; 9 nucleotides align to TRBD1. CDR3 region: CASSLSSGQGNEKLFF. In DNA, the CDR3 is TGTGCCAGCAGCTTATCTTCGGGACAGGGTAATGAAAAACTGTTTTTT.